This T cell receptor beta chain is from a study of early T cells in non-severe SARS-CoV-2 infection. Turning to the study itself: Sequencing input comprised bulk RNA from unsorted whole blood; chain pairing was not available.

Study observations and caveats: Matching results from VDJdb favored anti-spike CD8 responses, leaving private and CD4 specificities undetected.

This clonotype was recorded many times. Its target is unknown. Molecules of cDNA were individually given unique molecular identifiers that were attached to them. Using its own MiXCR run on the 5' RACE reads, TCRdb lists one record per CDR3 protein. The top ten hold 4% to 5% of the sample, which has some 58,000 distinct CDR3 sequences, 13% seen once. Germline loops: CDR1 LGHNA, CDR2 YNFKEQ. The CDR3 runs 15 residues. The ends were cut back, 0 bases at V and 4 bases at J, with 12 bases in the middle. The J gene is TRBJ1-2, the V gene TRBV4-2; D gene unclear. Sequencing was carried out using whole blood. The origin of this receptor is an adult who was a healthcare worker with PCR-confirmed SARS-CoV-2 infection or an uninfected control (not recorded which). The CDR3 spells CASSQEGQEAYGYTF. The CDR3 DNA reads TGTGCCAGCAGCCAAGAAGGGCAGGAGGCCTATGGCTACACCTTC.